This T cell receptor (beta chain) is from a study of cytomegalovirus exposure and HLA in healthy donors. The CDR3 spans 18 residues. The J segment lost 3 bases and the V segment lost 2 bases, leaving 10 bases of the junction unmatched. Germline-derived CDR1 and CDR2 are LNHNV and YYDKDF (reference sequence). Measured with immunoSEQ multiplex PCR; TCRdb has only the in-frame clones, and not every one. The sample records about 64,000 clones, 92% being singletons. Sequencing input: PBMCs. The chain combines TRBV15 with TRBJ2-1; 10 bases match TRBD2. This clonotype was sampled from a woman under 30 in good health and CMV-seronegative. CDR3 nucleotide sequence: TGTGCCACCAGCAGATCCCCAGCGGGGGGGAGAGTCTACAATGAGCAGTTCTTC. It specifies CATSRSPAGGRVYNEQFF.